The present T cell receptor beta chain was sequenced within a study of OX40 agonist ivuxolimab in advanced cancers. Study context: Melanoma, hepatocellular carcinoma, head and neck or renal cell cancer occurred in dose-escalation patients. Males comprised around 80% of the group, whose mean age was approximately 62 years (range roughly 20 to 90).

The CDR3 is 11 residues long. Germline CDR1 and CDR2: MNHEY and SVGAGI. Trimming took 7 bases from V and 6 from J, leaving 10 bases between them. The method was immunoSEQ multiplex PCR; TCRdb's version includes in-frame clones alone and lacks a portion of them. The data contain 30,000 to 40,000 clones, around four fifths of them singletons. The genes are TRBV6-5 and TRBJ2-7; no clear D. This receptor was taken from an adult with an advanced solid tumor such as melanoma, head and neck, liver or kidney cancer. The input for sequencing was CD4+ or CD8+ T cells sorted from blood, taken in a trial of the OX40 agonist ivuxolimab. CDR3 sequence (DNA): TGTGCCAGCACGGCGGCAGGCGAGCAGTACTTC. Its protein product is CASTAAGEQYF.